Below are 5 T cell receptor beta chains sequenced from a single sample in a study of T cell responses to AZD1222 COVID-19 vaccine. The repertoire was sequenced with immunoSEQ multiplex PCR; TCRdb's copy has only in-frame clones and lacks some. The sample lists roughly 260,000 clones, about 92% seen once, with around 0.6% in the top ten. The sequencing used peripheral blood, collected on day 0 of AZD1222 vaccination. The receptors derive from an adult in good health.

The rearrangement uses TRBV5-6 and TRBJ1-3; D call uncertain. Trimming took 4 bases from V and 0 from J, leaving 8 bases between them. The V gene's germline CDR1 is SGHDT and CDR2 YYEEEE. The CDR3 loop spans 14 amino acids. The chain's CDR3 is CASSTASSGNTIYF. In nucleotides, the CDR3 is TGTGCCAGCAGCACGGCTAGCTCTGGAAACACCATATATTTT. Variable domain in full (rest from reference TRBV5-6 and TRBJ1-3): DAGVTQSPTHLIKTRGQQVTLRCSPKSGHDTVSWYQQALGQGPQFIFQYYEEEERQRGNFPDRFSGHQFPNYSSELNVNALLLGDSALYLCASSTASSGNTIYFGEGSWLTVV.

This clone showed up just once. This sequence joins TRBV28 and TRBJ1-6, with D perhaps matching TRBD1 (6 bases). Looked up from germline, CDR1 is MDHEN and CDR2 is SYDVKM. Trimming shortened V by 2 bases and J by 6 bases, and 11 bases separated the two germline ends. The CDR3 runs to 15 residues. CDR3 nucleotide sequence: TGTGCCAGCAGTTTACCCGGGACACCTAATTCACCCCTCCACTTT. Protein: CASSLPGTPNSPLHF.

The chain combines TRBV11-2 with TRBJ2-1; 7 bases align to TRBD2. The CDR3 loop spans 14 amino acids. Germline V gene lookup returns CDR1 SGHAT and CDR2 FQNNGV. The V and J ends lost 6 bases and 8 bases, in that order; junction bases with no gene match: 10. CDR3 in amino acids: CASSPLTSRDEQFF. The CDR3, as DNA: TGTGCCAGCAGTCCACTGACTAGCAGGGATGAGCAGTTCTTC.

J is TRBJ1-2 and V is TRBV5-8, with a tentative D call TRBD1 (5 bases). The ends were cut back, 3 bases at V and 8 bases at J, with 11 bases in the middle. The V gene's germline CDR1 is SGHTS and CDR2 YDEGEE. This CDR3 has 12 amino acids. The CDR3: CASSWGASGYTF. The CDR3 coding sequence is TGTGCCAGCAGCTGGGGCGCCTCCGGCTACACCTTC.

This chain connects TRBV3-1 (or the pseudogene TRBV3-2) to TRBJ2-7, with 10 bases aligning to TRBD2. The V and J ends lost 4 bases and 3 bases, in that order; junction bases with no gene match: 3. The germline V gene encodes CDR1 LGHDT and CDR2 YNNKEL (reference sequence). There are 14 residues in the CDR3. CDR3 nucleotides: TGTGCCAGCAGCCTTAGCGGGGGGTACTACGAGCAGTACTTC. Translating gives CASSLSGGYYEQYF.